Shown below are 4 T cell receptor beta chains from a single sample sequenced in a study of OX40 agonist ivuxolimab in advanced cancers. The protocol was immunoSEQ multiplex PCR, while the TCRdb copy is restricted to in-frame clones and leaves out a portion. The sample lists 60,000 or so clones, around 80% occurring once. Sequencing used CD4+ or CD8+ T cells sorted from blood, obtained in a trial of the OX40 agonist ivuxolimab. The receptors stem from an adult with an advanced solid tumor such as melanoma, head and neck, liver or kidney cancer.

About this clone itself: One end of the junction does not line up with germline, which may come from a read error. The V call is TRBV9, the J call TRBJ1-4, with no clear D. The CDR3 has 14 residues. Germline loops: CDR1 SGDLS, CDR2 YYNGEE. The CDR3 loop is CVSSVGPGNEKLFF. CDR3 in DNA: TGTGTCAGCAGCGTAGGTCCTGGAAATGAAAAACTGTTTTTT.

The rearrangement links TRBV18 to TRBJ2-2; 11 positions match TRBD2. Trimming took 3 bases from V and 7 from J; bases not matched to a gene: 7. The CDR3 spans 16 residues. Per germline, CDR1 KGHSH and CDR2 LQKENI. CDR3 nucleotides: TGTGCCAGCTCACCCTCTACCGGGACTAGCGGCGGGGAGCTGTTTTTT. Residues: CASSPSTGTSGGELFF.

The chain has TRBV9 and TRBJ1-3, with no clear D. The germline V gene encodes CDR1 SGDLS and CDR2 YYNGEE. This CDR3 is 17 amino acids long. The ends were cut back, 0 bases at V and 0 bases at J, with 13 bases in the middle. The CDR3 here is CASSVEGPMSSGNTIYF. The CDR3 nucleotides read TGTGCCAGCAGCGTAGAGGGTCCTATGAGCTCTGGAAACACCATATATTTT.

The sample holds a few counts of this clone. V and J are TRBV19 and TRBJ2-2; weak D call: TRBD1 (5 bases). This CDR3 has 10 amino acids. V gave up 8 bases and J gave up 8 bases, with 6 bases separating them. In germline, CDR1 is LNHDA, CDR2 SQIVND (reference sequence). The chain's CDR3 is CASQGGELFF. The CDR3 region has the DNA TGTGCCAGTCAGGGAGGGGAGCTGTTTTTT.